This is a list of T cell receptor beta chains from one sample in a study of T cells after posttransplantation cyclophosphamide. Sequenced by immunoSEQ multiplex PCR; TCRdb stores in-frame clones only, minus some. The table has some 37,000 clones, about three quarters seen once. Source: CD4+ T cells sorted from blood, taken 1903 days after a stem cell transplant with posttransplant cyclophosphamide. Receptors originate from a female patient in her forties who received an allogeneic stem cell transplant from a related donor, was CMV-positive, and had no GVHD. The graft donor may have contributed some T cells. Both conserved end residues are part of each CDR3. Each record gives: clone size, D gene, J gene, V gene, CDR3 DNA, CDR3 protein. The D gene is left open where the match is weak. A clone size is listed for some rows: how often the clone was seen (once, few, many), or a class if it is expanded.

>NA|TRBD1|TRBJ2-7|TRBV19
TGTGCCAGTAGTAGCTCCTCCGGACAGGGAGAAAAGCAGTACTTC
CASSSSSGQGEKQYF
>once|TRBD1|TRBJ1-2|TRBV5-1
TGCGCCAGCAGCTTGGCCGGACGACAGGGCCCCTCTAACTATGGCTACACCTTC
CASSLAGRQGPSNYGYTF
>NA|NA|TRBJ1-5|TRBV7-6
TGTGCCAGCAGCTTGGATGGGGCAGGGGTTGTTGGAGGCAATCAGCCCCAGCATTTT
CASSLDGAGVVGGNQPQHF
>few|NA|TRBJ1-5|TRBV2
TGTGCCAGCAGTCCCTACTACATGGGCAATCAGCCCCAGCATTTT
CASSPYYMGNQPQHF
>NA|TRBD1|TRBJ1-1|TRBV2
TGTGCCAGCAGGAACAGGGGGAACACTGAAGCTTTCTTT
CASRNRGNTEAFF
>NA|TRBD1|TRBJ2-3|TRBV28
TGTGCCAGCAGATTCCAGGGACAGGGAACAGATACGCAGTATTTT
CASRFQGQGTDTQYF
>NA|TRBD1|TRBJ1-5|TRBV6-1
TGTGCCAGCAGTGAACTGACAGGGGTGAATCAGCCCCAGCATTTT
CASSELTGVNQPQHF
>few|NA|TRBJ2-7|TRBV7-9
TGTGCCAGCCAGGCCACGACCGATTCCTACGAGCAGTACTTC
CASQATTDSYEQYF
>NA|NA|TRBJ1-2|TRBV19
TGTGCCAGTCAGACAGCGGGGCATGCTAACTATGGCTACACCTTC
CASQTAGHANYGYTF
>NA|NA|TRBJ1-5|TRBV28
TGTGCCAGCAGTTTAGTAGGCGGTCAGCCCCAGCATTTT
CASSLVGGQPQHF
>NA|NA|TRBJ1-6|TRBV7-9
TGTGCCAGCAGCTCCCGGGCGGGAGACTCCTATAATTCACCCCTCCACTTT
CASSSRAGDSYNSPLHF
>NA|NA|TRBJ2-3|TRBV27
TGTGCCAGCAGTTTGACAGGAGAGGGTTCATCACTTAGCACAGATACGCAGTATTTT
CASSLTGEGSSLSTDTQYF
>few|NA|TRBJ1-1|TRBV19
TGTGCCAGTAGTACCAGGGCGCGATCTGAAGCTTTCTTT
CASSTRARSEAFF
>NA|NA|TRBJ1-2|TRBV28
TGTGCCAGCAGTTTCTCTCTGGGGCTTAACTATGGCTACACCTTC
CASSFSLGLNYGYTF
>NA|TRBD2|TRBJ2-3|TRBV6-1
TGTGCCAGCAGTGAACCGGGACTAGCGGGGAGCACAGATACGCAGTATTTT
CASSEPGLAGSTDTQYF
>NA|TRBD1|TRBJ1-2|TRBV19
TGTGCCAGTAGACAGGGGGAGCAATCCAAGGCGGGTTACTATGGCTACACCTTC
CASRQGEQSKAGYYGYTF
>NA|NA|TRBJ2-7|TRBV11-2
TGTGCCAGCAGCCTAGGTGACAGCTACGAGCAGTACTTC
CASSLGDSYEQYF
>NA|TRBD2|TRBJ2-1|TRBV15
TGTGCCACCAGCAGATCAGCGGGGGGAGTGTGGAATGAGCAGTTCTTC
CATSRSAGGVWNEQFF
>once|TRBD1|TRBJ2-7|TRBV5-4
TGTGCCAGCAGCCCTCGGACAGGGGAATACGAGCAGTACTTC
CASSPRTGEYEQYF
>NA|TRBD1|TRBJ1-5|TRBV7-2
TGTGCCAGCAGCACACAGGGGGCGGATAGCAATCAGCCCCAGCATTTT
CASSTQGADSNQPQHF
>NA|NA|TRBJ1-3|TRBV4-2
TGTGCCAGCAGCCAAGATATTAGTCAGGCGCTCTCTGGAAACACCATATATTTT
CASSQDISQALSGNTIYF
>once|NA|TRBJ2-3|TRBV7-3
TGTGCCAGCAGCCTGTGGGGGGGCACAGATACGCAGTATTTT
CASSLWGGTDTQYF
>NA|NA|TRBJ2-3|TRBV2
TGTGCCAGCAGTGAACGGCGGTCGACCACAGATACGCAGTATTTT
CASSERRSTTDTQYF
>NA|TRBD2|TRBJ2-3|TRBV7-2
TGTGCCAGCAGCTTAGTCGGGACTAGCGGGGCAGGCCCAGATACGCAGTATTTT
CASSLVGTSGAGPDTQYF
>NA|TRBD1|TRBJ1-1|TRBV18
TGTGCCAGCTCACCCATAGGGGGCTTTGGGAACACTGAAGCTTTCTTT
CASSPIGGFGNTEAFF
>NA|TRBD1|TRBJ2-1|TRBV28
TGTGCCAGCAGTTTGGGGACAGGAAACAATGAGCAGTTCTTC
CASSLGTGNNEQFF
>NA|TRBD1|TRBJ1-2|TRBV6-5
TGTGCCAGCAGTTGGGGACAGCACTCTAACTATGGCTACACCTTC
CASSWGQHSNYGYTF
>NA|NA|TRBJ2-7|TRBV7-8
TGTGCCAGCAGCTTAGGGGTCAGGCTAATCGCCGAGCAGTACTTC
CASSLGVRLIAEQYF
>NA|TRBD1|TRBJ2-1|TRBV6-5
TGTGCCAGCAGTTACACAATGACAGGGTTCTACAATGAGCAGTTCTTC
CASSYTMTGFYNEQFF
>NA|TRBD1|TRBJ2-7|TRBV7-2
TGTGCCAGCAGCCGGGACAGGGGAGCGAACGAGCAGTACTTC
CASSRDRGANEQYF
>NA|TRBD1|TRBJ2-3|TRBV5-5
TGTGCCAGCAGCCAAGGGACAGCTCGCACAGATACGCAGTATTTT
CASSQGTARTDTQYF
>once|NA|TRBJ1-1|TRBV7-9
TGTGCCAGCAGCAACCTCCCTCGGGTATTGAACACTGAAGCTTTCTTT
CASSNLPRVLNTEAFF
>NA|NA|TRBJ2-1|TRBV19
TGTGCCGCCAGCCCGGGGCAGGGGCCCGTTGAGCAGTTCTTC
CAASPGQGPVEQFF
>NA|NA|TRBJ1-2|TRBV7-3
TGTGCCAGCAGCTTAACGGGAAGGGGGTTAGGCGGCTACACCTTC
CASSLTGRGLGGYTF
>NA|NA|TRBJ1-1|TRBV28
TGTGCCAGCAAGGGGTGGAGCACTGAAGCTTTCTTT
CASKGWSTEAFF
>medium-sized|TRBD2|TRBJ2-2|TRBV7-2
TGTGCCAGCAGCTTAGATAGCGGGGGCATGATGGGGGAGCTGTTTTTT
CASSLDSGGMMGELFF
>NA|TRBD2|TRBJ2-5|TRBV9
TGTGCCAGCAGCCTTCGAGCGGGGGGGAAGGACCAAGAGACCCAGTACTTC
CASSLRAGGKDQETQYF
>NA|TRBD2|TRBJ2-2|TRBV2
TGTGCCAGCTATGGACTAGCGGGTGCGACCGGGGAGCTGTTTTTT
CASYGLAGATGELFF